This passage covers 21 T cell receptor beta chains from one sample sequenced in a study of T cell clonality in common variable immunodeficiency. The repertoire was sequenced with immunoSEQ multiplex PCR; TCRdb's copy has only in-frame clones and lacks some. Listed for the sample are over 40,000 clones, none seen a single time. What was sequenced was peripheral blood mononuclear cells. The receptor source for this set is a person aged 18-69 years in good health.

This clone was seen ten or more times. The read stops 3 residues short of the end of the CDR3; the missing end is completed from the germline J gene. The rearrangement uses TRBV12-3 or TRBV12-4 and TRBJ1-5; TRBD1 aligns across 7 bases. The CDR3 totals 14 residues. With V trimmed by 7 bases and J by 2 bases, 5 bases remained unmatched. The CDR3: CASKTGVGNQPQHF. The CDR3 bases that were read are TGTGCCAGCAAAACAGGGGTTGGCAATCAGCCC.

The table lists this clone with many counts. Read coverage stops 3 residues before the CDR3 terminus; the germline J gene supplies the remainder. The gene calls are TRBV20-1 and TRBJ2-3, with 9 bases lining up with TRBD1. Germline assignment: CDR1 DFQATT and CDR2 SNEGSKA (reference sequence). The CDR3 spans 15 residues. CDR3 DNA, as far as it was read: TGCAGTGCTAGAGGGACAGGGGTTAGCAATCAGCCG. Protein sequence: CSARGTGVSNQP. The full CDR3 reads CSARGTGVSNQPQYF.

This clone was seen a few times. Sequencing ends 3 residues short of the CDR3 end; the germline J gene provides the rest. The V gene is TRBV11-2, the J gene TRBJ1-2, with D perhaps matching TRBD1 (5 bases). This CDR3 spans 14 amino acids. V lost 1 base and J 1 base, leaving 7 bases between the germline ends. CDR1 and CDR2 (germline): SGHAT, FQNNGV. CDR3 sequence reads: CASSLGQFNYGYTF. The CDR3 bases that were read are TGTGCCAGCAGCTTAGGACAGTTTAACTATGGC.

This clone was picked up many times. The read ends 3 residues early relative to the CDR3; the germline J gene fills the gap. Other DNA sequences in this sample translate to the same CDR3. The rearrangement links TRBV7-2 to TRBJ2-5; no definite D call. The CDR3 length is 11 residues. Germline loops: CDR1 SGHTA, CDR2 FQGNSA. The V end lost 5 bases, the J end lost 2 bases, and 3 bases lay between the germline ends. The CDR3 DNA, read in part, is TGTGCCAGCAGCCGGCAAGAGACC. Translation: CASSRQET. The complete CDR3 reads CASSRQETQYF.

Concerning this clone itself: The CDR3 extends 3 residues past the end of the read, so its final part is completed from the germline J gene. This rearrangement joins TRBV30 to TRBJ2-7; TRBD1 might be the D (6 bases). In germline, CDR1 is GTSNPN, CDR2 SVGIG (reference sequence). V was cut by 3 bases and J by 3 bases, with 9 bases left in between. The CDR3 consists of 12 residues. Partial CDR3 DNA: TGTGCCTGGAGGGAAGGGGGCTACGAG. It yields the protein CAWREGGYE. The entire CDR3 reads CAWREGGYEQYF.

This clone was seen ten or more times. The read is 3 residues too short to cover the CDR3 end, so that end is filled in from the germline J gene. The chain uses TRBV5-6 and TRBJ2-1; 9 bases line up with TRBD1. This CDR3 contains 15 residues. Trimming at V came to 3 bases and at J to 3 bases, leaving 4 bases not matched to a gene. CDR1 is SGHDT, CDR2 YYEEEE, per germline. CDR3 bases read: TGTGCCAGCAGCTGGGGGACAGGGTTCTACAATGAG. Amino acid sequence: CASSWGTGFYNE. The CDR3, in full, reads CASSWGTGFYNEQFF.

This clone was recorded many times. With the read ending 3 residues before the CDR3 end, the germline J gene is used to fill in that end. This sample also contains other DNA sequences that code for the same CDR3. The chain has TRBV30 and TRBJ2-5; 8 bases match TRBD2. The CDR3 length is 13 residues. V was clipped by 1 base and J by 5 bases; unmatched bases: 3. In germline, CDR1 is GTSNPN, CDR2 SVGIG (reference sequence). The CDR3 protein is CAWSGGGQETQYF. The part of the CDR3 DNA that was read is TGTGCCTGGAGTGGCGGGGGGCAGGAGACC.

This clone was detected ten times or more. The read ends 3 residues shy of where the CDR3 ends; the end is completed using the germline J gene. This chain uses TRBV7-2 with TRBJ2-7; 7 bases match TRBD1. J was trimmed by 2 bases and V by 2 bases; bases with no gene match: 6. CDR1 is SGHTA, CDR2 FQGNSA, per germline. This CDR3 comprises 15 residues. The DNA read from the CDR3 is TGTGCCAGCAGCTTAAGGTCAGGGGGAACCTACGAG. This translates into CASSLRSGGTYE. The whole CDR3 sequence reads CASSLRSGGTYEQYF.

This clone has ten or more counts. The sequenced fragment ends 3 residues before the CDR3 boundary, so the rest is inferred from the germline J gene. The J gene is TRBJ2-3, the V gene TRBV30; 9 nucleotides line up with TRBD1. Germline CDR1 GTSNPN, CDR2 SVGIG (reference sequence). The ends lost 0 bases at V and 5 bases at J; junction bases unmatched: 6. The CDR3 extends over 15 amino acids. The covered CDR3 bases are TGTGCCTGGAGTGTAGGGACAGGGTTGGTAGATACG. It yields the protein CAWSVGTGLVDT. The whole CDR3 region reads CAWSVGTGLVDTQYF.

This clone was observed at least ten times. Incomplete CDR3 DNA: TGTGCCAGTAGTTCGGGACAGGCGAAGATCTATGGC. Amino acid sequence: CASSSGQAKIYG. The CDR3 reads in full as CASSSGQAKIYGYTF. The rearrangement joins TRBV19 to TRBJ1-2, with 8 bases that match TRBD1. The CDR3 end lies 3 residues beyond the end of the read and is filled in from the germline J gene. This CDR3 comprises 15 residues. Losses at the gene ends were 5 bases for V and 4 bases for J; bases not matched to a gene: 9. The germline V gene encodes CDR1 LNHDA and CDR2 SQIVND (reference sequence).

This clone has at least ten counts. The CDR3 goes on 3 residues after the read ends, and that part is filled in from the germline J gene. This chain links TRBV5-5 with TRBJ2-2; maybe TRBD1 (5 bases). Germline-derived CDR1 and CDR2 are SGHKS and YYEKEE (reference sequence). Trimming shortened V by 4 bases and J by 4 bases, and 14 bases separated the two germline ends. The CDR3 covers 15 residues. CDR3 bases read: TGTGCCAGCAGCCCGACCAGGGAAATCACCGGGGAG. This encodes CASSPTREITGE. In full, the CDR3 is CASSPTREITGELFF.

This clone was found many times. From the germline J gene comes the end of the CDR3, since the read stops 3 residues before it. This rearrangement joins TRBV6-2 or TRBV6-3 to TRBJ2-5, with TRBD2 identical over 9 bases. The CDR3 consists of 17 residues. Germline V gene sequence: CDR1 MNHEY, CDR2 SVGEGT. V shed 2 bases, J shed 0 bases, and the junction held 7 bases outside the gene matches. This CDR3 reads CASSYVSGGPHQETQYF. The sequenced part of the CDR3 DNA is TGTGCCAGCAGTTACGTTAGCGGGGGACCCCACCAAGAGACC.

This clone was seen at least ten times. The DNA read from the CDR3 is TGCAGTGCCCCACAGGGGGCCGGGAACACTGAA. Protein: CSAPQGAGNTE. The CDR3, in full, reads CSAPQGAGNTEAFF. The genes are TRBV20-1 and TRBJ1-1; TRBD1 matches at 9 bases. With the read ending 3 residues before the CDR3 end, the germline J gene is used to fill in that end. This CDR3 has 14 residues. Looked up from germline, CDR1 is DFQATT and CDR2 is SNEGSKA (reference sequence). V lost 6 bases, J lost 1 base, and 6 bases stayed unmatched.

This clone was detected many times. The read falls 3 residues short of the CDR3 end, and the missing part is taken from the germline J gene. The chain links TRBV7-9 to TRBJ2-7; TRBD1 agrees at 8 bases. Losses at the gene ends were 3 bases for V and 5 bases for J; bases not matched to a gene: 6. The CDR3 length is 14 residues. Germline CDR1 is SEHNR and CDR2 is FQNEAQ (reference sequence). The CDR3 protein is CASSFDRGSDEQYF. The sequenced part of the CDR3 DNA is TGTGCCAGCAGCTTCGACAGGGGTTCCGACGAG.

This clone was picked up many times. The sequenced fragment ends 3 residues before the CDR3 boundary, so the rest is inferred from the germline J gene. The chain carries TRBV5-1 and TRBJ1-6; D may be TRBD1 (6 bases). Trimming stripped 4 bases from V and 0 bases from J, with 14 bases between. The CDR3 covers 17 residues. CDR1 and CDR2 from the germline V gene are SGHRS and YFSETQ. The part of the CDR3 DNA that was read is TGCGCCAGCAGCCCCCGCGGGACACACTCCTATAATTCACCC. Protein sequence: CASSPRGTHSYNSP. The CDR3 in its entirety is CASSPRGTHSYNSPLHF.

This clone has a count of ten or more. The missing CDR3 end, 3 residues past where the read stops, is filled in from the germline J gene. The chain joins TRBV5-1 to TRBJ2-1; 9 nucleotides line up with TRBD1. V lost 4 bases to trimming and J lost 6 bases; unmatched junction nucleotides: 8. This CDR3 contains 15 residues. Germline loops: CDR1 SGHRS, CDR2 YFSETQ. The CDR3 region is CASSPGDRDGNEQFF. The sequenced CDR3 bases are TGCGCCAGCAGCCCCGGGGACAGGGACGGCAATGAG.

This clone was recorded at least ten times. The read falls 3 residues short of the CDR3 end, and the missing part is taken from the germline J gene. V is TRBV18 and J is TRBJ1-4, with D unresolved. The CDR3 covers 13 residues. Trimming pared 2 bases from V and 8 bases from J, leaving 9 bases between. CDR1 and CDR2 from the germline V gene are KGHSH and LQKENI. CDR3 DNA, as far as it was read: TGTGCCAGCTCACCAGACCGCGGAGAAAAA. Its protein product is CASSPDRGEK. The entire CDR3 protein reads CASSPDRGEKLFF.

Concerning this clone: The read ends 3 residues early relative to the CDR3; the germline J gene fills the gap. This sequence joins TRBV30 and TRBJ1-2, with D maybe TRBD1 (5 bases). The CDR3 runs to 14 residues. The germline CDR1 and CDR2 sequences are GTSNPN and SVGIG (reference sequence). The CDR3 region is CAWSRLAGVDTYTF. The CDR3 bases that were read are TGTGCCTGGAGTAGACTAGCGGGGGTAGATACC.

The sample holds many counts of this clone. The CDR3 end falls 3 residues outside the read, so it is completed with the germline J gene. The chain uses TRBV19 and TRBJ2-7; 8 bases agree with TRBD1. Unmatched junction bases numbered 6, after V lost 4 bases and J lost 1 base. This CDR3 has 15 residues. CDR1 and CDR2 from the germline V gene are LNHDA and SQIVND (reference sequence). The CDR3 bases that were read are TGTGCCAGTAGTAGACAGGGGACTGAATCCTACGAG. Amino acid sequence: CASSRQGTESYE. Given in full, the CDR3 is CASSRQGTESYEQYF.

This clone was found many times. The CDR3 goes on 3 residues after the read ends, and that part is filled in from the germline J gene. V is TRBV7-9 and J is TRBJ1-5; 9 nucleotides align to TRBD1. V lost 6 bases, J lost 7 bases, and 10 bases stayed unmatched. The CDR3 has 15 amino acids. The germline gives CDR1 SEHNR, CDR2 FQNEAQ (reference sequence). CDR3 amino acids: CASSLMGQGNQPQHF. The CDR3 bases that were read are TGTGCCAGCAGTCTAATGGGACAGGGAAACCAGCCC.

Comments on this clone: The read stops 3 residues short of the end of the CDR3; the missing end is completed from the germline J gene. J is TRBJ2-4 and V is TRBV30; D is possibly TRBD2 (6 bases). Germline values: CDR1 GTSNPN, CDR2 SVGIG (reference sequence). The CDR3 totals 14 residues. CDR3 DNA, as far as it was read: TGTGCCTGGAGCCCTTCGGGGGAAAGAGGCGGT. Translated: CAWSPSGERGG. The entire CDR3 sequence reads CAWSPSGERGGQYF.